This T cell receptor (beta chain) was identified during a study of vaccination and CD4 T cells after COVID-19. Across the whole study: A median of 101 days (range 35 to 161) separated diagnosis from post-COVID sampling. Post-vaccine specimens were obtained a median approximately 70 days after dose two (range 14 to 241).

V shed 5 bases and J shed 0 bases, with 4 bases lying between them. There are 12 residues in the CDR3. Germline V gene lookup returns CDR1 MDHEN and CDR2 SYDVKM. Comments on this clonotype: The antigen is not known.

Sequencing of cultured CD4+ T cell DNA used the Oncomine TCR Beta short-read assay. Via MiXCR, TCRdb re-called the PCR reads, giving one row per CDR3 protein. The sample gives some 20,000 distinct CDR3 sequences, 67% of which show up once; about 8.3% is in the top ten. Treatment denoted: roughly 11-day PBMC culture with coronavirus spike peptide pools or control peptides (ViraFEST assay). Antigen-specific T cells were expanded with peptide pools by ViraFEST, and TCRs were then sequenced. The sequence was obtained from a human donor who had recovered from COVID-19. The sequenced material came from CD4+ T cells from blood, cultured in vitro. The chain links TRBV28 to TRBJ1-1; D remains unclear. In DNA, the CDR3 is TGTGCCAGCAGTGCCATGAACACTGAAGCTTTCTTT. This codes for CASSAMNTEAFF.